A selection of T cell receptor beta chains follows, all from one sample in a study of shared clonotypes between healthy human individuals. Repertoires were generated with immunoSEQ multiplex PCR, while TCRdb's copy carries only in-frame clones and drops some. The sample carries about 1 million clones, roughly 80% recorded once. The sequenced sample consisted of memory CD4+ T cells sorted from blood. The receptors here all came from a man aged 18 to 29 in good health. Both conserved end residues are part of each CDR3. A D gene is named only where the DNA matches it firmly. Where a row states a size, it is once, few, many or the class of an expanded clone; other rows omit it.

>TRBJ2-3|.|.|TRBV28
TGTGCCAGCAGTTTTAGGGCGGGGAGCACAGATACGCAGTATTTT
CASSFRAGSTDTQYF
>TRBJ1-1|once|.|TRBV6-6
TGTGCCAGCGGGCGGCCGGGGGTCAGGACTGAAGCTTTCTTT
CASGRPGVRTEAFF
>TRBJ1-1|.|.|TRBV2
TGTGCCAGCAGCGAGCAGTACACTGAAGCTTTCTTT
CASSEQYTEAFF
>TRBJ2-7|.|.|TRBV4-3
TGCGCCAGCAGCCAAGATTCCCATAAACAGACTCACTCCTACGAGCAGTACTTC
CASSQDSHKQTHSYEQYF
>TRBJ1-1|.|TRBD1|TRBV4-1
TGCGCCAGCAGCCAACCGGACAGGGGGCCACCCGACACTGAAGCTTTCTTT
CASSQPDRGPPDTEAFF
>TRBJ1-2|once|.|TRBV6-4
TGTGCCAGCAGTCCGGGGAGGGGCCACTATGGCTACACCTTC
CASSPGRGHYGYTF
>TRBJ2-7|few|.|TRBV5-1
TGCGCCAGCAGCTTGGGCGGGACCTCCGGGGAGCAGTACTTC
CASSLGGTSGEQYF
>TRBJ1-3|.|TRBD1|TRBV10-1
TGCGCCAGCAGTTCCCAGGGGGATCGAAACACCATATATTTT
CASSSQGDRNTIYF
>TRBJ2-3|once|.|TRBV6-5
TGTGCCAGCAGTTACTCCGGAGCGAGTAAGACAGATACGCAGTATTTT
CASSYSGASKTDTQYF
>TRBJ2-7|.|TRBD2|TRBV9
TGTGCCAGCAGCTTACTAGCGGGCGTCGGGGAGCAGTACTTC
CASSLLAGVGEQYF
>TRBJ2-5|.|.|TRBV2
TGTGCCAGCAGTACTGACGGTTTCCAAGAGACCCAGTACTTC
CASSTDGFQETQYF
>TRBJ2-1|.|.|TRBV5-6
TGTGCCAGCAGACCTGGTCCGGGGGAGCAGTTCTTC
CASRPGPGEQFF
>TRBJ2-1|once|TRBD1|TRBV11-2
TGTGCCAGCAGCCCCACCACCGGGACAGGGAGAAATGAGCAGTTCTTC
CASSPTTGTGRNEQFF
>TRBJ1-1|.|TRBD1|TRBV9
TGTGCCAGCAGCGCCCGGGACAGGCTGAACACTGAAGCTTTCTTT
CASSARDRLNTEAFF
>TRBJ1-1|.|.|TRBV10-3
TGTGCCATCAGTGAGTCAAGGCCGCCGCAGTTGAACACTGAAGCTTTCTTT
CAISESRPPQLNTEAFF
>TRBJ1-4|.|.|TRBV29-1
TGCAGCGTTGGTGACAGTCGTGAAAAACTGTTTTTT
CSVGDSREKLFF
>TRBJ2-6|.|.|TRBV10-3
TGTGCCATCAGTGGGGGACTGTACTCCGAGGCCAACGTCCTGACTTTC
CAISGGLYSEANVLTF
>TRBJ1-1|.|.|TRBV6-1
TGTGCCAGCAGGCGACCCCAAATGAACACTGAAGCTTTCTTT
CASRRPQMNTEAFF
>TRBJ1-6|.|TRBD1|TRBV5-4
TGTGCCAGCAGCTTATCCGGGACAGGGGATTCACCCCTCCACTTT
CASSLSGTGDSPLHF
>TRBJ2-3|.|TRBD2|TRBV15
TGTGCCACCAGCAGACTTCGCGGGGGAAGCACAGATACGCAGTATTTT
CATSRLRGGSTDTQYF
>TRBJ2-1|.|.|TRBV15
TGTGCCACCAGCAAGGGATCCTCCTACAATGAGCAGTTCTTC
CATSKGSSYNEQFF
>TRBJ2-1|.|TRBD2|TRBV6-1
TGTGCCAGCAGCCCGGGACTAGAGAGGAGTAATGAGCAGTTCTTC
CASSPGLERSNEQFF
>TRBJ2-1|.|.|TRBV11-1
TGTGCCAGCAGCTTAAACGCAATAGTGCAGTTCTTC
CASSLNAIVQFF
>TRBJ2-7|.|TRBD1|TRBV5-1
TGCGCCAGCAGCTTCGACAGGGGAGACTACGAGCAGTACTTC
CASSFDRGDYEQYF
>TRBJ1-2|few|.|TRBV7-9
TGTGCCAGCAGCTTTGACAGCGGTGGCTACACCTTC
CASSFDSGGYTF
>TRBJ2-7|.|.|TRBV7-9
TGTGCCAGCAGCTCATCCGGGTCCTCAAACGAGCAGTACTTC
CASSSSGSSNEQYF
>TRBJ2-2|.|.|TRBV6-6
TGTGCCAGCAGTTACGGGGGGATTAGGACCGGGGAGCTGTTTTTT
CASSYGGIRTGELFF
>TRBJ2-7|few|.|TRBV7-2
TGTGCCAGCAGCTCGGAGACGTCCTCCCGAAACGAGCAGTACTTC
CASSSETSSRNEQYF
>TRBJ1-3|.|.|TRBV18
TGTGCCAGCTCGCTGCAAGGGGATTCTTCAAACACCATATATTTT
CASSLQGDSSNTIYF
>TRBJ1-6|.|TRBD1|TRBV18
TGTGCCAGCTCACCATTAGGGGGGACAGGGAGCGATTCACCCCTCCACTTT
CASSPLGGTGSDSPLHF
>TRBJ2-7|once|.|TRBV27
TGTGCCAGCAGTTTTGGCGGGACCCACTACGAGCAGTACTTC
CASSFGGTHYEQYF
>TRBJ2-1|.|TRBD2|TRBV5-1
TGCGCCAGCAGCCCAGTAGCGGGGGCCGCGGATGAGCAGTTCTTC
CASSPVAGAADEQFF
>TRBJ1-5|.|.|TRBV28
TGTGCCAGCGGCCCAGGCGGACAGAACAATCAGCCCCAGCATTTT
CASGPGGQNNQPQHF
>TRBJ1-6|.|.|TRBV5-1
TGCGCCAGCAGCTTGGCTGTGGGATTAACGAGCTCCTATAATTCACCCCTCCACTTT
CASSLAVGLTSSYNSPLHF
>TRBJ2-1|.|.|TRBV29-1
TGCAGCGTTTCCCTAGCAAATGAGCAGTTCTTC
CSVSLANEQFF
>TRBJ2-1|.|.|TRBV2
TGTGCCAGCAGTGAGAGTGAGGGGACGTCCTACAATGAGCAGTTCTTC
CASSESEGTSYNEQFF
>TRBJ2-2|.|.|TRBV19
TGTGCCAGCTTAGCGGAAAACACCGGGGAGCTGTTTTTT
CASLAENTGELFF
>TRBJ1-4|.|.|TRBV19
TGTGCCAGTAGTATGACAACGAATGAAAAACTGTTTTTT
CASSMTTNEKLFF
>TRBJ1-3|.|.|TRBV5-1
TGCGCCAGCAGCTTGCAGGGGACCTCAAACACCATATATTTT
CASSLQGTSNTIYF
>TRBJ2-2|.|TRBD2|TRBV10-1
TGCGCCAGCACCCCGGGAGGGGGTGCCGGGGAGCTGTTTTTT
CASTPGGGAGELFF
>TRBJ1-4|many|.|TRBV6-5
TGTGCCAGCAGTTACACCAGAGCTAATGAAAAACTGTTTTTT
CASSYTRANEKLFF
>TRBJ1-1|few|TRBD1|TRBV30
TGTGCCTGGAGTACGACAGGGGGCGGAACTTTCTTT
CAWSTTGGGTFF
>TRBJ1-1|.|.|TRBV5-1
TGCGCCAGCAGCCAAGTGACGGTTGGGAACACTGAAGCTTTCTTT
CASSQVTVGNTEAFF
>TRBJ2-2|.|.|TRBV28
TGTGCCACTGGAAGGGGCATGAACACCGGGGAGCTGTTTTTT
CATGRGMNTGELFF
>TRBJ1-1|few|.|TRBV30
TGTGCCTGGAAAGGGAGGGGGGACACTGAAGCTTTCTTT
CAWKGRGDTEAFF
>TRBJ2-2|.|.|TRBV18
TGTGCCAGCTCACCACCGCCAAAGGGTACCGATTACACCGGGGAGCTGTTTTTT
CASSPPPKGTDYTGELFF
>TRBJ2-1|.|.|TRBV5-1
TGCGCCAGCAGCTGGGGGGTAGGTTGGAATGAGCAGTTCTTC
CASSWGVGWNEQFF
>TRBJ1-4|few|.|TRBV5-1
TGCGCCAGCAGTACCGGGAGGGGCGATGAAAAACTGTTTTTT
CASSTGRGDEKLFF
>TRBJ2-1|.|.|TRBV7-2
TGTGCCAGCAGCTCAGGGTGGGGGAATGAGCAGTTCTTC
CASSSGWGNEQFF
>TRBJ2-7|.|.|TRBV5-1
TGCGCCAGCAGCCCACCATCCTACGAGCAGTACTTC
CASSPPSYEQYF
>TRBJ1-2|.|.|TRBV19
TGTGCCAGTAGTATACAGGTCCTATCCAACTATGGCTACACCTTC
CASSIQVLSNYGYTF
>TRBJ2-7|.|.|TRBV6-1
TGTGCCAGCACCCGGAACGGGCGGGACTCCTACGAGCAGTACTTC
CASTRNGRDSYEQYF
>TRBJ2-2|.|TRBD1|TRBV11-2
TGTGCCAGCAGCTTCGGACAGGTCGGGGAGCTGTTTTTT
CASSFGQVGELFF
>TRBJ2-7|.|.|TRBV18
TGTGCCAGCTCACCACTAGGGTACGAGCAGTACTTC
CASSPLGYEQYF
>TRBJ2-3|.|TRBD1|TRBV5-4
TGTGCCAGCAGCTCCTCCGGACAGGGGACAGATACGCAGTATTTT
CASSSSGQGTDTQYF